This T cell receptor (beta chain) was retrieved from a study of naive and memory T cell subsets. Ligated cDNA underwent four rounds of PCR with nested alpha and beta constant region primers and SP2. TCRdb recomputed calls from the 5' RACE reads with MiXCR, one row per CDR3 protein. Of about 62,000 distinct CDR3 sequences listed, around 8% were seen once; the top ten hold 15% to 20%. CDR1 MNHNY and CDR2 SVGAGI come from the germline V gene (reference sequence). The V and J ends lost 6 bases and 1 base, in that order; junction bases with no gene match: 7. This CDR3 is built from 16 residues. A UMI-containing oligonucleotide was joined by 3' ligation to the TCR cDNA template. Unsorted total RNA, roughly 1 to 1,100 ng, was DNase treated before reverse transcription. This clonotype was observed at least ten times.

The sequence derives from a female donor in good health. The chain carries TRBV6-6 and TRBJ2-3; 10 nucleotides match TRBD1. The CDR3 loop is CASSGQGVDGTDTQYF. In DNA, the CDR3 is TGTGCCAGCAGCGGACAGGGGGTCGATGGCACAGATACGCAGTATTTT.